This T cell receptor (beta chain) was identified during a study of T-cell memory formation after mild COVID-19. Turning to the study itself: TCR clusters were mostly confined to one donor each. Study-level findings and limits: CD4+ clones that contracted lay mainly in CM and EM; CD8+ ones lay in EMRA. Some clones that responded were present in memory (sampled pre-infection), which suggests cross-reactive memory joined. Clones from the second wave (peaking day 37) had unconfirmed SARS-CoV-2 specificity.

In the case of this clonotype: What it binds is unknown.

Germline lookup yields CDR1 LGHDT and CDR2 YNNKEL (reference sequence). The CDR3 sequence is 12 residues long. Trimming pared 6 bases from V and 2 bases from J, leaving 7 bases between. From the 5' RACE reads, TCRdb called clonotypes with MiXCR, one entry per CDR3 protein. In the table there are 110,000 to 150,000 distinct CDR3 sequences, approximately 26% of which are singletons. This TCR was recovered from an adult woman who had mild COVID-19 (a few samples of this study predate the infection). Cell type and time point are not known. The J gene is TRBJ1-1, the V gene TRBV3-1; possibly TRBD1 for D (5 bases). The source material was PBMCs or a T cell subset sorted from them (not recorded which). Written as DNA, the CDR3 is TGTGCCAGCAGTGGACAAAACACTGAAGCTTTCTTT. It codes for CASSGQNTEAFF.